The clone carrying this T cell receptor (beta chain) is medium-sized in the sample. What it binds is not known. This sample was taken from a study of early stage breast cancer tumors. Study outcomes and limitations: Bulk DNA sequencing of unsorted cells missed chain pairing and markers. Most shared enriched TCRB sequences were commonly generated ones.

The data were produced by immunoSEQ multiplex PCR, yet TCRdb's version contains in-frame clones alone and is incomplete. Of 25,000 to 35,000 clones listed, less than 85% are singletons. The sequencing sample was made of blood. This clonotype was sampled from a person in their sixties with breast cancer.

In DNA, the CDR3 is TGTGCCAGCAGTACTTACAATGAGCAGTTCTTC. This gives the protein CASSTYNEQFF. The J gene is TRBJ2-1, the V gene TRBV27; D unresolved. This CDR3 has 11 residues. CDR1 and CDR2 (germline): MNHEY, SMNVEV (reference sequence). Trimming stripped 5 bases from V and 4 bases from J, with 3 bases between.